Shown below are 23 T cell receptor beta chains from a single sample sequenced in a study of blood T cell repertoires in COVID-19. TCRdb's copy holds only in-frame clones and misses some; the assay was immunoSEQ multiplex PCR. The sample has 150,000 or so clones, 80% to 90% seen once. Source material: peripheral blood. Receptors originate from a woman in her sixties with COVID-19, enrolled during active disease.

The V call is TRBV15, the J call TRBJ2-7; D is possibly TRBD1 (5 bases). Per germline, CDR1 LNHNV and CDR2 YYDKDF (reference sequence). Trimming stripped 1 base from V and 5 bases from J, with 12 bases between. The length of the CDR3 is 14 residues. The CDR3 DNA reads TGTGCCACCAGCAGAGGGGGCGAGAGCAACGAGCAGTACTTC. Its translation is CATSRGGESNEQYF.

The chain recombines TRBV6-4 with TRBJ2-1; D may be TRBD2 (5 bases). The V and J ends lost 8 bases and 14 bases respectively, with 16 bases between them. This CDR3 comprises 11 residues. Germline V gene data show CDR1 as MRHNA and CDR2 as SNTAGT. This chain's CDR3 is CASRPDCAKFF. The CDR3 nucleotides are TGTGCCAGCCGACCGGACTGTGCGAAGTTCTTC.

CDR3 sequence reads: CASSPGTAQKLFF. The CDR3 coding sequence is TGTGCCAGCTCACCTGGGACAGCTCAAAAACTGTTTTTT. The rearrangement joins TRBV18 to TRBJ1-4, with 7 bases identical to TRBD1. CDR3 size: 13 residues. CDR1 KGHSH and CDR2 LQKENI come from the germline V gene. The V segment lost 3 bases and the J segment 9 bases; nucleotides outside the gene matches: 4.

V gene TRBV28 combines with J gene TRBJ1-2, with a tentative D call TRBD1 (5 bases). V was cut by 6 bases and J by 5 bases, with 16 bases left in between. CDR3 size: 14 residues. Germline loops: CDR1 MDHEN, CDR2 SYDVKM. The CDR3 loop is CASREGSGPYGYTF. The CDR3 nucleotides read TGTGCCAGCAGGGAAGGCTCAGGGCCGTATGGCTACACCTTC.

The J gene is TRBJ2-5, the V gene TRBV19; TRBD1 agrees at 11 bases. Per germline, CDR1 LNHDA and CDR2 SQIVND (reference sequence). CDR3 length: 14 amino acids. Trimming removed 6 bases from V and 4 bases from J; junction bases left unmatched: 4. CDR3 in DNA: TGTGCCAGTAGCAGAGGACAGGGGGCAGAGACCCAGTACTTC. It yields the protein CASSRGQGAETQYF.

This chain links TRBV27 with TRBJ1-5; 9 bases are shared with TRBD1. CDR3 size: 14 residues. Trimming took 5 bases from V and 5 from J; bases not matched to a gene: 4. Germline V gene lookup returns CDR1 MNHEY and CDR2 SMNVEV (reference sequence). The CDR3 sequence: CASSLGTGHQPQHF. CDR3 nucleotides: TGTGCCAGCAGTCTAGGGACAGGGCATCAGCCCCAGCATTTT.

With respect to this clone: Other DNA sequences in this sample translate to the same CDR3. The chain employs TRBV10-3 and TRBJ2-7, with 10 bases that match TRBD1. The trim removed 10 bases at V and 2 bases at J, leaving 2 bases unmatched. The CDR3 spans 12 residues. In germline, CDR1 is ENHRY, CDR2 SYGVKD. CDR3: CATGQGAYEQYF. CDR3 coding DNA: TGTGCCACAGGACAGGGGGCCTACGAGCAGTACTTC.

This clone was counted a single time. V and J are TRBV3-1 (or the pseudogene TRBV3-2) and TRBJ2-2; 11 bases map to TRBD1. After removal of 3 bases from V and 6 bases from J, the junction contained 6 bases not matched to a gene. The V gene's germline CDR1 is LGHDT and CDR2 YNNKEL (reference sequence). The CDR3 runs 16 residues. The CDR3 protein is CASSHRDRGASGELFF. CDR3 nucleotides: TGTGCCAGCAGCCATCGGGACAGGGGGGCCTCCGGGGAGCTGTTTTTT.

The CDR3 region is CASSPSGGKELFF. In nucleotides, the CDR3 is TGTGCCAGCAGCCCGAGTGGAGGAAAAGAACTGTTTTTT. This chain connects TRBV7-9 to TRBJ1-4; D uncertain. CDR1 is SEHNR and CDR2 is FQNEAQ in the germline V gene (reference sequence). V lost 5 bases to trimming and J lost 12 bases, with 16 bases between them. The CDR3 has 13 amino acids. Full variable domain (rest looked up from reference TRBV7-9 and TRBJ1-4): DTGVSQNPRHKITKRGQNVTFRCDPISEHNRLYWYRQTLGQGPEFLTYFQNEAQLEKSRLLSDRFSAERPKGSFSTLEIQRTEQGDSAMYLCASSPSGGKELFFGSGTQLSVL.

This chain links TRBV6-1 with TRBJ2-6; 7 bases align to TRBD2. The germline V gene has CDR1 MNHNS and CDR2 SASEGT. This CDR3 contains 16 residues. Germline trimming cut 7 bases from V and 2 bases from J; bases unmatched to any gene: 8. In DNA form, the CDR3 reads TGTGCCAGCAATGAGCGGGGCACCCCTGGGGCCAACGTCCTGACTTTC. Amino acids: CASNERGTPGANVLTF.

This chain joins TRBV20-1 and TRBJ2-1, with D hard to call. Trimming took off 4 bases at V and 9 bases at J, with 7 bases between the two ends. Germline CDR1 DFQATT, CDR2 SNEGSKA (reference sequence). The CDR3 runs to 10 residues. CDR3 nucleotides: TGCAGTGCTACTCGGGTTGAGCAGTTCTTC. Protein product: CSATRVEQFF.

The J gene is TRBJ1-2, the V gene TRBV12-2. TRBV12-2 is described as a pseudogene. The CDR3 consists of 13 residues. DNA for the CDR3: TGTGCAAGTCGCCCTAATGCGGGTTATGGCTACACCTTC. It codes for CASRPNAGYGYTF.

The chain carries TRBV5-1 and TRBJ2-1; 7 bases map to TRBD1. Germline V gives CDR1 SGHRS, CDR2 YFSETQ. The CDR3 length is 16 residues. Trimming removed 0 bases from V and 5 bases from J; junction bases left unmatched: 8. This CDR3 reads CASSLAEIQGHNEQFF. CDR3 DNA: TGCGCCAGCAGCTTGGCCGAAATACAGGGGCACAATGAGCAGTTCTTC.

The rearrangement joins TRBV4-2 to TRBJ1-2, with D uncertain. The CDR3 runs to 14 residues. Trimming cost V 0 bases and J 4 bases, with 9 bases left between them. Germline CDR1 reads LGHNA; CDR2 reads YNFKEQ. CDR3 sequence (DNA): TGTGCCAGCAGCCAAGACCAGTTGGCCTATGGCTACACCTTC. As protein: CASSQDQLAYGYTF.

CDR3 sequence (DNA): TGCGCCAGCAGCTTGGCGAGGGCCTCAGATACGCAGTATTTT. Protein product: CASSLARASDTQYF. The chain uses TRBV5-1 and TRBJ2-3; D may be TRBD2 (5 bases). V was trimmed by 0 bases and J by 4 bases, leaving 9 bases between them. Germline CDR1 SGHRS, CDR2 YFSETQ. This CDR3 comprises 14 residues.

J is TRBJ1-5 and V is TRBV15; 10 bases are shared with TRBD1. This CDR3 comprises 16 residues. Germline V gives CDR1 LNHNV, CDR2 YYDKDF (reference sequence). V was clipped by 0 bases and J by 4 bases; unmatched bases: 3. CDR3 in amino acids: CATSRDWDRGNQPQHF. CDR3 in DNA: TGTGCCACCAGCAGAGATTGGGACAGGGGTAATCAGCCCCAGCATTTT.

This chain uses TRBV6-5 with TRBJ2-5, with D perhaps TRBD1 (6 bases). Germline CDR1 reads MNHEY; CDR2 reads SVGAGI. The CDR3 runs to 15 residues. The V end lost 7 bases, the J end lost 4 bases, and 19 bases lay between the germline ends. The CDR3 region is CASKIQGLWGETQYF. The CDR3 nucleotides read TGTGCCAGCAAAATACAGGGTCTTTGGGGAGAGACCCAGTACTTC.

This clone was counted only a few times. The chain couples TRBV7-9 to TRBJ1-6; 8 bases are shared with TRBD1. Trimming took 5 bases from V and 13 from J; bases not matched to a gene: 16. The CDR3 extends over 16 amino acids. The germline CDR1 and CDR2 sequences are SEHNR and FQNEAQ (reference sequence). This chain's CDR3 is CASSRLQGGGVTPLHF. The CDR3 DNA reads as TGTGCCAGCAGCCGACTACAGGGGGGCGGTGTCACCCCCCTCCACTTT.

The CDR3, as DNA: TGTGCCAGCAGCCTGGGACTTACCTACGAGCAGTACTTC. Amino acid sequence: CASSLGLTYEQYF. V is TRBV2 and J is TRBJ2-7, with TRBD2 as a possible D gene (6 bases). Germline V lookup: CDR1 SNHLY, CDR2 FYNNEI. Trimming pared 6 bases from V and 2 bases from J, leaving 11 bases between. This CDR3 contains 13 residues.

V is TRBV2 and J is TRBJ1-1; 8 bases match TRBD1. This CDR3 has 14 amino acids. Trimming cost V 8 bases and J 3 bases; bases outside gene matches: 8. Germline CDR1 SNHLY, CDR2 FYNNEI. The DNA of the CDR3 is TGTGCCAGCGGCGGACAGGGAGGGTACACTGAAGCTTTCTTT. Amino acids: CASGGQGGYTEAFF.

The sample holds one count of this clone. This chain links TRBV5-1 with TRBJ2-7; TRBD1 agrees at 9 bases. The CDR3 length is 15 residues. Germline V gene data show CDR1 as SGHRS and CDR2 as YFSETQ. After removal of 2 bases from V and 5 bases from J, the junction contained 8 bases not matched to a gene. CDR3 sequence reads: CASSFSGQGYDEQYF. The CDR3 DNA sequence: TGCGCCAGCAGCTTTAGTGGACAGGGGTACGACGAGCAGTACTTC.

The CDR3: CASRSIPTGAGDGYTF. CDR3 bases: TGTGCCAGCAGATCGATCCCGACAGGGGCCGGGGATGGCTACACCTTC. This rearrangement joins TRBV7-3 to TRBJ1-2, with 8 bases identical to TRBD1. The CDR3 totals 16 residues. With 6 bases clipped from V and 6 bases from J, the junction kept 15 bases outside the gene matches. Germline V gene sequence: CDR1 SGHTA, CDR2 FQGTGA.

The chain combines TRBV4-1 with TRBJ1-1, with D possibly being TRBD1 (5 bases). The length of the CDR3 is 15 residues. The ends were cut back, 1 base at V and 0 bases at J, with 9 bases in the middle. Germline CDR1 and CDR2: MGHRA and YSYEKL. This chain's CDR3 is CASSQATVLNTEAFF. The CDR3 region has the DNA TGCGCCAGCAGCCAAGCGACAGTTTTGAACACTGAAGCTTTCTTT.